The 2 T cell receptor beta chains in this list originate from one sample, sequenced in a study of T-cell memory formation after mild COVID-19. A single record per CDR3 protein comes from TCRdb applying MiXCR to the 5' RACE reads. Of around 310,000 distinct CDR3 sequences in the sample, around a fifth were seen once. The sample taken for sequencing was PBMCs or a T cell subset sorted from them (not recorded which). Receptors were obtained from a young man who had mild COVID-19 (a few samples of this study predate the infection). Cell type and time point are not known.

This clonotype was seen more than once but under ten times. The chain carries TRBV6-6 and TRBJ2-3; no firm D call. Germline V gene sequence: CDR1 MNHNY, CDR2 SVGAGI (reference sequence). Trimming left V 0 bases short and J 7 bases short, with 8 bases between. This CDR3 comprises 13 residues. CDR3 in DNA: TGTGCCAGCAGTTACTCGACACAGAATACGCAGTATTTT. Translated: CASSYSTQNTQYF.

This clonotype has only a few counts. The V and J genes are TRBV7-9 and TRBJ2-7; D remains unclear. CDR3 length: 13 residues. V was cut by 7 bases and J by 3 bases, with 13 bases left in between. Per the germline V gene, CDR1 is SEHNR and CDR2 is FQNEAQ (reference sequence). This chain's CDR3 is CASTQFGYYEQYF. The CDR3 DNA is TGTGCCAGCACCCAATTCGGTTACTACGAGCAGTACTTC.